These 21 T cell receptor beta chains were all obtained from the same sample, sequenced in a study of cytomegalovirus exposure and HLA in healthy donors (dated by TCRdb to about 2017). Library prep was done by the immunoSEQ multiplex PCR assay. A mixture of 60 forward primers for TCR Vbeta segments and 13 reverse primers for TCR Jbeta segments was used in the multiplex PCR. TCRdb's version of the immuneACCESS table is confined to in-frame rearrangements and falls short of the full clone set. An unresolved V gene accounts for under half of the shortfall where checked; the remainder is of unknown origin. The sample table includes 150,000 or so clones. Together, the top ten hold 1% to 1.5% of the sample. Material: PBMCs. The receptors derive from a woman aged 55-69 years in good health and CMV-seronegative.

The chain carries TRBV19 and TRBJ2-7; a weak D match, TRBD1 (5 bases). The germline V gene encodes CDR1 LNHDA and CDR2 SQIVND (reference sequence). V gave up 6 bases and J gave up 5 bases, with 14 bases separating them. The CDR3 is made up of 13 amino acids. CDR3: CASRGQGFDEQYF. The CDR3 bases are TGTGCCAGTAGAGGTCAGGGCTTCGACGAGCAGTACTTC.

This chain uses TRBV10-3 with TRBJ1-2, with D possibly matching TRBD1 (5 bases). CDR1 is ENHRY, CDR2 SYGVKD, per germline. The CDR3 is 13 residues long. Trimming left V 4 bases short and J 3 bases short, with 9 bases between. The chain's CDR3 is CAISGQTDYGYTF. The CDR3, as DNA: TGTGCCATCAGTGGACAGACCGACTATGGCTACACCTTC.

The chain joins TRBV4-1 to TRBJ1-5, with D hard to call. Germline V CDR1 and CDR2: MGHRA, YSYEKL. The CDR3 length is 15 residues. The V and J ends lost 0 bases and 6 bases respectively, with 12 bases between them. The CDR3 here is CASSQETGYGQPQHF. CDR3 nucleotide sequence: TGCGCCAGCAGCCAAGAGACGGGGTACGGTCAGCCCCAGCATTTT.

Considering frequency, this clone is medium-sized (0.01 to 0.1%). The chain employs TRBV5-8 and TRBJ1-4; weak D call: TRBD1 (5 bases). The CDR3 runs 14 residues. The V gene lost 4 bases and the J gene lost 8 bases, with 15 bases spanning the gap. CDR1 is SGHTS and CDR2 is YDEGEE in the germline V gene. CDR3 coding DNA: TGTGCCAGCAGCCTACAGGCCGTGACGGAAAAACTGTTTTTT. It codes for CASSLQAVTEKLFF.

The V call is TRBV7-9, the J call TRBJ1-3; TRBD1 might be the D (5 bases). CDR1 is SEHNR, CDR2 FQNEAQ, per germline (reference sequence). The CDR3 extends over 15 amino acids. V gave up 7 bases and J gave up 4 bases, with 17 bases separating them. The CDR3 here is CASTFHGGSGNTIYF. CDR3 DNA sequence: TGTGCCAGCACCTTCCATGGGGGGTCCGGAAACACCATATATTTT. Filled out from reference TRBV7-9 and TRBJ1-3, the complete variable domain reads DTGVSQNPRHKITKRGQNVTFRCDPISEHNRLYWYRQTLGQGPEFLTYFQNEAQLEKSRLLSDRFSAERPKGSFSTLEIQRTEQGDSAMYLCASTFHGGSGNTIYFGEGSWLTVV.

The gene calls are TRBV5-4 and TRBJ2-3; D is uncertain. The V and J ends lost 0 bases and 7 bases respectively, with 6 bases between them. CDR1 is SGHNT, CDR2 YYREEE, per germline (reference sequence). This CDR3 is 12 amino acids long. The CDR3: CASSLDRNTQYF. As DNA, the CDR3 is TGTGCCAGCAGCTTGGACAGAAATACGCAGTATTTT. The whole variable domain, remainder taken from reference TRBV5-4 and TRBJ2-3, is ETGVTQSPTHLIKTRGQQVTLRCSSQSGHNTVSWYQQALGQGPQFIFQYYREEENGRGNFPPRFSGLQFPNYSSELNVNALELDDSALYLCASSLDRNTQYFGPGTRLTVL.

J is TRBJ2-6 and V is TRBV5-5, with D tentatively TRBD1 (5 bases). CDR1 is SGHKS and CDR2 is YYEKEE in the germline V gene (reference sequence). V was shortened by 1 base and J by 0 bases, with 8 bases between the two germline ends. CDR3 size: 16 residues. CDR3 DNA sequence: TGTGCCAGCAGCTTGACAGGCCTCTCTGGGGCCAACGTCCTGACTTTC. Translating gives CASSLTGLSGANVLTF.

The CDR3 DNA reads TGTGCCAGCAGCCCCAGTACGACAGGGCGCGGTCAGCCCCAGCATTTT. It yields the protein CASSPSTTGRGQPQHF. V usage is TRBV7-9 and J usage is TRBJ1-5; TRBD1 matches at 7 bases. Per the germline V gene, CDR1 is SEHNR and CDR2 is FQNEAQ (reference sequence). J gave up 6 bases and V 5 bases, and 13 bases lay outside the gene matches. The CDR3 length is 16 residues.

In regard to this clone: Since no conserved phenylalanine or tryptophan closes the CDR3, a read error is the likely cause. The limits of the CDR3 on the DNA are not certain, so only TCRdb's listed CDR3 is given. The J gene is TRBJ2-7, the V gene TRBV9; TRBD1, the D gene given by the table, was not confirmed from the DNA. Germline assignment: CDR1 SGDLS and CDR2 YYNGEE. The CDR3 is made up of 8 amino acids, end residues included. CDR3 sequence reads: CASSPSPS.

The CDR3 loop reads CATSRRSARSTDTQYF. CDR3 bases: TGTGCCACCAGCAGACGCTCGGCGAGGAGCACAGATACGCAGTATTTT. The rearrangement uses TRBV15 and TRBJ2-3; D is undetermined. Looked up from germline, CDR1 is LNHNV and CDR2 is YYDKDF (reference sequence). V was shortened by 2 bases and J by 0 bases, with 12 bases between the two germline ends. The CDR3 is 16 amino acids.

The chain uses TRBV7-2 and TRBJ2-3; weak D call: TRBD2 (5 bases). Germline V gene sequence: CDR1 SGHTA, CDR2 FQGNSA. Between the trimmed V and J ends, which lost 5 bases and 6 bases, there was a span of 18 bases. There are 15 residues in the CDR3. The CDR3 spells CASSALGLFRDTQYF. CDR3 DNA sequence: TGTGCCAGCAGCGCCCTCGGACTGTTTAGGGATACGCAGTATTTT.

The chain is built from TRBV19 and TRBJ2-5; 13 bases fit TRBD2. This CDR3 region has 15 residues. Trimming took 5 bases from V and 6 from J; bases not matched to a gene: 6. CDR1 and CDR2 (germline): LNHDA, SQIVND (reference sequence). This CDR3 reads CASSSLAGGLKTQYF. The CDR3 region has the DNA TGTGCCAGTAGTTCACTAGCGGGGGGGCTAAAGACCCAGTACTTC.

This chain connects TRBV7-3 to TRBJ2-2; D remains ambiguous. This CDR3 comprises 12 residues. From germline, CDR1 is SGHTA and CDR2 FQGTGA. The V gene lost 5 bases and the J gene lost 2 bases, with 3 bases spanning the gap. The CDR3 DNA is TGTGCCAGCAGCCCTAACACCGGGGAGCTGTTTTTT. Amino acids: CASSPNTGELFF.

The J gene is TRBJ1-2, the V gene TRBV10-3; D may be TRBD1 (5 bases). Germline V gene lookup returns CDR1 ENHRY and CDR2 SYGVKD. The CDR3 contains 15 residues. The V end lost 0 bases, the J end lost 7 bases, and 15 bases lay between the germline ends. CDR3 DNA sequence: TGTGCCATCAGTGAGTCTGGACAACAAAGGAGTGGCTACACCTTC. Encoded protein: CAISESGQQRSGYTF.

The chain uses TRBV19 and TRBJ1-3; TRBD1 matches at 8 bases. This CDR3 spans 16 amino acids. The junction had 8 bases not matched to a gene; V was cut back by 5 bases and J by 2 bases. Germline CDR1 and CDR2: LNHDA and SQIVND (reference sequence). CDR3 loop: CASSARTGRTGNTIYF. DNA for the CDR3: TGTGCCAGTAGTGCCAGGACAGGGAGGACTGGAAACACCATATATTTT.

V and J are TRBV19 and TRBJ1-4, with 7 bases lining up with TRBD1. V dropped 3 bases and J dropped 8; count of bases not matched to a gene: 9. The CDR3 spans 15 residues. Germline V lookup: CDR1 LNHDA, CDR2 SQIVND (reference sequence). The CDR3 loop reads CASSIERGRREKLFF. CDR3 nucleotide sequence: TGTGCCAGTAGTATCGAAAGGGGGCGCCGGGAAAAACTGTTTTTT.

This chain joins TRBV2 and TRBJ2-4; the D gene is possibly TRBD2 (5 bases). The V gene lost 8 bases and the J gene lost 1 base, with 12 bases spanning the gap. CDR1 and CDR2 from the germline V gene are SNHLY and FYNNEI. The CDR3 loop spans 14 amino acids. As DNA, the CDR3 is TGTGCCAGCGTGTGGGAGAGGGCCAAAAACATTCAGTACTTC. It is translated as CASVWERAKNIQYF.

This chain links TRBV6-5 with TRBJ2-2; 10 bases map to TRBD1. CDR1 and CDR2 from the germline V gene are MNHEY and SVGAGI. Unmatched junction bases numbered 1, after V lost 4 bases and J lost 2 bases. The CDR3 is made up of 15 amino acids. The DNA for the CDR3 is TGTGCCAGCAGTTGGACAGGGGGAAACACCGGGGAGCTGTTTTTT. Translation gives CASSWTGGNTGELFF.

The V and J genes are TRBV7-6 and TRBJ2-5, with TRBD2 identical over 9 bases. The CDR3 contains 16 residues. Germline loops: CDR1 SGHVS, CDR2 FNYEAQ. Trimming cost V 1 base and J 5 bases; bases outside gene matches: 8. CDR3 protein: CASSLGSAAGGETQYF. The CDR3 coding sequence is TGTGCCAGCAGCTTAGGGTCAGCGGCGGGAGGGGAGACCCAGTACTTC.

The rearrangement uses TRBV6-5 and TRBJ2-5; D is perhaps TRBD2 (6 bases). The CDR3 is made up of 13 amino acids. The V and J ends lost 7 bases and 6 bases respectively, with 15 bases between them. Germline V gives CDR1 MNHEY, CDR2 SVGAGI. The CDR3 loop is CASTTGGVKTQYF. Here the CDR3 DNA reads TGTGCCAGCACCACCGGCGGGGTGAAGACCCAGTACTTC.

The gene calls are TRBV7-2 and TRBJ2-3; 9 positions match TRBD2. V lost 1 base, J lost 4 bases, and 0 bases stayed unmatched. Germline V gene lookup returns CDR1 SGHTA and CDR2 FQGNSA. The CDR3 has 14 residues. DNA for the CDR3: TGTGCCAGCAGCTTAGGCGGGGGGGCAGATACGCAGTATTTT. Its translation is CASSLGGGADTQYF.